This TCR beta chain was sequenced in a study of vaccination and CD4 T cells after COVID-19. Study at large: Two doses of either BNT162b2 or mRNA-1273 vaccine went to participants. Spike peptides, overlapping and drawn from SARS-CoV-2, HCoV-NL63, HCoV-OC43 and HCoV-229E, were used to stimulate cells.

The Oncomine TCR Beta short-read assay sequenced DNA from cultured CD4+ T cells. In TCRdb, the PCR reads were re-called with MiXCR into one record per CDR3 protein. Among approximately 6,400 distinct CDR3 sequences listed, around 79% were seen once. Treatment here: roughly ten-day PBMC culture with coronavirus spike peptide pools or control peptides (ViraFEST assay). The V segment lost 5 bases and the J segment 3 bases; nucleotides outside the gene matches: 10. The germline V gene encodes CDR1 DFQATT and CDR2 SNEGSKA (reference sequence). The CDR3 totals 15 residues. In regard to this clonotype: What it recognizes is unknown.

V usage is TRBV20-1 and J usage is TRBJ1-3; TRBD1 agrees at 7 bases. The origin of this receptor is a human donor who had recovered from COVID-19. Sample: CD4+ T cells from blood, cultured in vitro. The CDR3 nucleotides are TGCAGTGCTGACACAGGGGCCGTGGGTGGAAACACCATATATTTT. Its translation: CSADTGAVGGNTIYF.